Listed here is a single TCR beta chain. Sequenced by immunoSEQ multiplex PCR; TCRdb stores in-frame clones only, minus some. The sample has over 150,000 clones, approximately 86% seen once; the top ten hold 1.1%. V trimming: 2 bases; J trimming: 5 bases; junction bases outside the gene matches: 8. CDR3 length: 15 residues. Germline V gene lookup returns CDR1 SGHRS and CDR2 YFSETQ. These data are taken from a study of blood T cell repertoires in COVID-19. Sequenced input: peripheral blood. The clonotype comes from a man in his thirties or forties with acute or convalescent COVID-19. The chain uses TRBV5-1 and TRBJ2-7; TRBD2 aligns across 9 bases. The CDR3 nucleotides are TGCGCCAGCAGCTTCTTAGCGGGAGTGATCCACGAGCAGTACTTC. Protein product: CASSFLAGVIHEQYF. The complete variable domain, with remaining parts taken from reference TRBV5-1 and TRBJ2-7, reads KAGVTQTPRYLIKTRGQQVTLSCSPISGHRSVSWYQQTPGQGLQFLFEYFSETQRNKGNFPGRFSGRQFSNSRSEMNVSTLELGDSALYLCASSFLAGVIHEQYFGPGTRLTVT.